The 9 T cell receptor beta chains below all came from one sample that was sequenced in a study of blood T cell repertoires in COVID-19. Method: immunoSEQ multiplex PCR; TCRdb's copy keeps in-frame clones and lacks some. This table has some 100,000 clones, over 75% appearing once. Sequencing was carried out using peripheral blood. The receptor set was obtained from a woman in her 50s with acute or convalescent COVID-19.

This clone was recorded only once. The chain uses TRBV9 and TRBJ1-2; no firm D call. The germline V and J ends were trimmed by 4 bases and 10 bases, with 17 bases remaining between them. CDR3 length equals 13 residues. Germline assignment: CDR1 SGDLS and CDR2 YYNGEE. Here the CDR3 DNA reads TGTGCCAGCAGCACTGTAAGCGGACGAGCCTACACCTTC. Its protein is CASSTVSGRAYTF.

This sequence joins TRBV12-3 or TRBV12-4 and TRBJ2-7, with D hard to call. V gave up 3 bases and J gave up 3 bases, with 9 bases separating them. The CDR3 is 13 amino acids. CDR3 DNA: TGTGCCAGCAGTTTCTACCAAGACTACGAGCAGTACTTC. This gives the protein CASSFYQDYEQYF.

CDR3: CASSSPSGQSPYGYTF. The CDR3 DNA reads TGTGCCAGCAGCTCACCCTCGGGACAGTCGCCCTATGGCTACACCTTC. V gene TRBV7-8 combines with J gene TRBJ1-2; 7 bases line up with TRBD1. V lost 4 bases and J lost 4; bases outside the gene matches: 12. The CDR3 covers 16 residues. From germline, CDR1 is SGHVS and CDR2 FQNEAQ.

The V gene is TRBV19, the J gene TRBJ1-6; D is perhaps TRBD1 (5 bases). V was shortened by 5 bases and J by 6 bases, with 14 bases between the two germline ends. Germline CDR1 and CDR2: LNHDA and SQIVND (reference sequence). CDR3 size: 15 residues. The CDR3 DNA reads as TGTGCCAGTAGTTCACGGACAACGGGTAATTCACCCCTCCACTTT. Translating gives CASSSRTTGNSPLHF.

CDR3 DNA: TGTGCCAGCAGCCCTGGACAACAAAAGGGCTACACCTTC. Translation: CASSPGQQKGYTF. The rearrangement uses TRBV5-4 and TRBJ1-2; tentative D call: TRBD1 (5 bases). CDR1 SGHNT and CDR2 YYREEE come from the germline V gene (reference sequence). Trimming pared 4 bases from V and 8 bases from J, leaving 15 bases between. CDR3 length equals 13 residues.

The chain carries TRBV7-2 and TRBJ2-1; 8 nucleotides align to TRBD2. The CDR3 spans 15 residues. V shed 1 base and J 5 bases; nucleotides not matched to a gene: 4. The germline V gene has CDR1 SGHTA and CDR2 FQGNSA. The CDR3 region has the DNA TGTGCCAGCAGCTTAGGACTAGCGACAAACAATGAGCAGTTCTTC. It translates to CASSLGLATNNEQFF.

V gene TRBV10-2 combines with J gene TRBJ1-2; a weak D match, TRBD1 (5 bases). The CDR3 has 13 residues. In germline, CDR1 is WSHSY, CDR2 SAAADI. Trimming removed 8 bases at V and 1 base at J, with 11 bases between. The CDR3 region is CASYGTNNYGYTF. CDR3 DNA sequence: TGCGCCAGCTACGGGACTAATAACTATGGCTACACCTTC.

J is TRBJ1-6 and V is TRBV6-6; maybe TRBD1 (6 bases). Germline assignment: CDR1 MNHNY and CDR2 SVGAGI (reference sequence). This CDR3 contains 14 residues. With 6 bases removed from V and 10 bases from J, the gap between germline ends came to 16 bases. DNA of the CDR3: TGTGCCAGCAGCCCCGGGGGGGCGGAATCACCCCTCCACTTT. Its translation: CASSPGGAESPLHF.

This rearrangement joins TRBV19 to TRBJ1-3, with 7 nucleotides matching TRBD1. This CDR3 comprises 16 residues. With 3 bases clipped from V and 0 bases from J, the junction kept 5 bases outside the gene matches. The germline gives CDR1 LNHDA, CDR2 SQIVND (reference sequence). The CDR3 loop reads CASSISGQLSGNTIYF. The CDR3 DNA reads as TGTGCCAGTAGTATCTCGGGACAGCTCTCTGGAAACACCATATATTTT.